The entry below gives a single T cell receptor beta chain sequence along with its context. As yet, its antigen is unknown. Naive CD45RA+ and memory CD45RA-negative subsets were split from CD4+ cells. The source of the sample is a study of shared clonotypes between healthy human individuals. Study details: The study used three CD4 naive, three CD4 memory, two CD8 naive and one CD8 memory plate per donor. General observations from the study: Incomplete sequencing of sorted subsets was indicated by rarefaction despite large depth.

Deep was the level at which the assay was run. Some clones are missing from TCRdb's copy, which holds only in-frame ones; the method was immunoSEQ multiplex PCR. The table has roughly 2.5 million clones, over 85% seen once; the top ten hold roughly 0.13%. The CDR3 length is 14 residues. The germline gives CDR1 SGHAT, CDR2 FQNNGV. Trimming pared 5 bases from V and 0 bases from J, leaving 9 bases between. Sequencing was carried out using naive CD4+ T cells sorted from blood. Regarding subset: CD45RA+ positively selected. The receptor's source is a young man in good health. This chain uses TRBV11-2 with TRBJ2-3, with a weak D call TRBD2 (6 bases). This CDR3 reads CASSPSGSTDTQYF. The CDR3 region has the DNA TGTGCCAGCAGCCCCAGCGGGAGCACAGATACGCAGTATTTT.